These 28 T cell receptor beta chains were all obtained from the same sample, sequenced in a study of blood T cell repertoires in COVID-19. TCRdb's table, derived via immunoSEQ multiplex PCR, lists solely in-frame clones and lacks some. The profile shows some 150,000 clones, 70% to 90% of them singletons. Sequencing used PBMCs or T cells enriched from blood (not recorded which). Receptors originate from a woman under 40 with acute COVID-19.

CDR3 residues: CASSLDPGSGGNTIYF. DNA of the CDR3: TGTGCCAGCAGCTTAGATCCGGGGAGCGGGGGAAACACCATATATTTT. The chain links TRBV7-9 to TRBJ1-3; unclear D gene. The CDR3 has 16 residues. CDR1 SEHNR and CDR2 FQNEAQ come from the germline V gene (reference sequence). The V end was cut by 1 base, the J end by 4 bases, with 14 bases between.

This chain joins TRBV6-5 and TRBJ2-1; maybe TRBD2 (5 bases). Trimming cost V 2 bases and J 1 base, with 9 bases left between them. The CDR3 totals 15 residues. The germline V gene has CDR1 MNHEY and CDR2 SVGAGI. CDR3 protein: CASSYRSGSYNEQFF. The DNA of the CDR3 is TGTGCCAGCAGTTACCGGAGCGGATCCTACAATGAGCAGTTCTTC.

CDR3 sequence (DNA): TGTGCCAGCAGCTTAGAGCCTAGCGGGAGGACTAGCACAGATACGCAGTATTTT. It yields the protein CASSLEPSGRTSTDTQYF. The gene calls are TRBV11-2 and TRBJ2-3; 11 bases are shared with TRBD2. The V segment lost 0 bases and the J segment 0 bases; nucleotides outside the gene matches: 5. Per germline, CDR1 SGHAT and CDR2 FQNNGV. The CDR3 runs to 18 residues.

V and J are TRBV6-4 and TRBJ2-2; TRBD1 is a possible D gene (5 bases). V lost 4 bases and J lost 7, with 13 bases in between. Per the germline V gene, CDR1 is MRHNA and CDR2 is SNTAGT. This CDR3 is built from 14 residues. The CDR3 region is CASSVFDRGGELFF. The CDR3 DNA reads TGTGCCAGCAGTGTCTTCGACAGAGGCGGGGAGCTGTTTTTT.

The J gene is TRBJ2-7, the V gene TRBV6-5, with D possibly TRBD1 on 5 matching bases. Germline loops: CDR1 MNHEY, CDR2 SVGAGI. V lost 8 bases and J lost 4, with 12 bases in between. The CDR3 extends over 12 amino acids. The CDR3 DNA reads TGTGCCAGCGGACCAGGGATTTACGAGCAGTACTTC. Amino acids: CASGPGIYEQYF.

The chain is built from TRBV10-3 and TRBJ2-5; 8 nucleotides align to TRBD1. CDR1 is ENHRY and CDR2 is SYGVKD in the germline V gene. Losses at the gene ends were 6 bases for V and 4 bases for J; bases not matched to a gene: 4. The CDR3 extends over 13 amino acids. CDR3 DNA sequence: TGTGCCATCAGCGACAGGGGAGGAGAGACCCAGTACTTC. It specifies CAISDRGGETQYF.

DNA for the CDR3: TGTGCCAGCAGGGCCGGGACAGGGTATCAGAAACTGTTTTTT. Its translation is CASRAGTGYQKLFF. J is TRBJ1-4 and V is TRBV6-5; 9 bases fit TRBD1. Trimming took 6 bases from V and 11 from J; bases not matched to a gene: 10. Germline CDR1 and CDR2: MNHEY and SVGAGI. The CDR3 covers 14 residues.

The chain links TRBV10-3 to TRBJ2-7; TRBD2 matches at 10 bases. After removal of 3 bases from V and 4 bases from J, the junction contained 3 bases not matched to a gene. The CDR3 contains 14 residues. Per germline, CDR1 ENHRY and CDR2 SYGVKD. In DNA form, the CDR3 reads TGTGCCATCAGTGACGCTAGCGGGAGTTACGAGCAGTACTTC. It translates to CAISDASGSYEQYF.

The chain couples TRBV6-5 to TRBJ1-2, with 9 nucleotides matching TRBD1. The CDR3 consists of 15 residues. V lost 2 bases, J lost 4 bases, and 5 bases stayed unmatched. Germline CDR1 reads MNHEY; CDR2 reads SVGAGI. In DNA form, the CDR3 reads TGTGCCAGCAGTTACACTCCGGGACAGGGCTATGGCTACACCTTC. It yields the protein CASSYTPGQGYGYTF.

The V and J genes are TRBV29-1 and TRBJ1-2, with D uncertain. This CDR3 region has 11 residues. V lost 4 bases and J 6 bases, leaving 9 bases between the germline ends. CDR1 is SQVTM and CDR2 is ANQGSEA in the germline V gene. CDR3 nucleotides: TGCAGCGTTGTTTCCGAGGATGGCTACACCTTC. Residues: CSVVSEDGYTF.

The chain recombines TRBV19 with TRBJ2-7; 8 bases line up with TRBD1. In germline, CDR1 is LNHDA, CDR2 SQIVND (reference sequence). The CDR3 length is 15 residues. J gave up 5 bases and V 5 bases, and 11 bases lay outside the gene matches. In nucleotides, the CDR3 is TGTGCCAGTAGTGTCTCGACAGGGGCTTTCCACGAGCAGTACTTC. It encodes CASSVSTGAFHEQYF. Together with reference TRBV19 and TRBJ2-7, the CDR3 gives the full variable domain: DGGITQSPKYLFRKEGQNVTLSCEQNLNHDAMYWYRQDPGQGLRLIYYSQIVNDFQKGDIAEGYSVSREKKESFPLTVTSAQKNPTAFYLCASSVSTGAFHEQYFGPGTRLTVT.

CDR3 in DNA: TGTGCCAGCAGCGGACAGCAGACTTACAATGAGCAGTTCTTC. Translating it yields CASSGQQTYNEQFF. The genes are TRBV7-2 and TRBJ2-1, with D perhaps matching TRBD1 (6 bases). This CDR3 spans 14 amino acids. The germline CDR1 and CDR2 sequences are SGHTA and FQGNSA. V gave up 5 bases and J gave up 4 bases, with 12 bases separating them.

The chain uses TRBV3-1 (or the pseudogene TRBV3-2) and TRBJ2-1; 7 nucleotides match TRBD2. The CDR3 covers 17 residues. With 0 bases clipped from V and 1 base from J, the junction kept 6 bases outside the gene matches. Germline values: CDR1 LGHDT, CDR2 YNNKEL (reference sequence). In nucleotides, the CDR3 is TGTGCCAGCAGCCAAGATAGGACTAGTAGGTCCTACAATGAGCAGTTCTTC. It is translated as CASSQDRTSRSYNEQFF.

CDR3 loop: CASSLKRDTEAFF. CDR3 DNA sequence: TGTGCCAGCAGTTTAAAGAGGGATACTGAAGCTTTCTTT. The J gene is TRBJ1-1, the V gene TRBV12-3 or TRBV12-4, with D unresolved. Trimming took off 2 bases at V and 5 bases at J, with 9 bases between the two ends. The CDR3 spans 13 residues.

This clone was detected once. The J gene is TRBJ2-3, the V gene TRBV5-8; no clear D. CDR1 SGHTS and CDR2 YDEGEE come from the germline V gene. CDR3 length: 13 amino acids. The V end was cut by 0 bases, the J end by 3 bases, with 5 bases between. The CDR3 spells CASSLVETDTQYF. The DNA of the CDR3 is TGTGCCAGCAGCTTGGTAGAGACAGATACGCAGTATTTT.

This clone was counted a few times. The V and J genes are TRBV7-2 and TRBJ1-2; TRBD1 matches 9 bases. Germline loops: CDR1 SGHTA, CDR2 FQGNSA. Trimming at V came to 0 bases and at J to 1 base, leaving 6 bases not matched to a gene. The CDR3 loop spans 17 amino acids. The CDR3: CASSLAGGTGSNYGYTF. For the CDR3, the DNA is TGTGCCAGCAGCTTAGCGGGGGGGACAGGGAGTAACTATGGCTACACCTTC.

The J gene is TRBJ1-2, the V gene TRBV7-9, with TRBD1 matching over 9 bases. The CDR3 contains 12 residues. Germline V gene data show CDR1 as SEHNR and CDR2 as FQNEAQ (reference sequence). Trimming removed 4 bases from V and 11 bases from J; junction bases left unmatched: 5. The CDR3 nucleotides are TGTGCCAGCAGCTCGACAGGGGGGATGTACACCTTC. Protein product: CASSSTGGMYTF.

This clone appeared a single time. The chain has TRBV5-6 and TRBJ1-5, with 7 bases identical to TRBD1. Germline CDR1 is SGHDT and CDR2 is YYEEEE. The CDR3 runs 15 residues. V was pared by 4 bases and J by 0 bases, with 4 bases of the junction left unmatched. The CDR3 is CASSRRQGSNQPQHF. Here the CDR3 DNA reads TGTGCCAGCAGCAGGAGACAGGGTAGCAATCAGCCCCAGCATTTT. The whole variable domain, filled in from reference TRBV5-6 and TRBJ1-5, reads DAGVTQSPTHLIKTRGQQVTLRCSPKSGHDTVSWYQQALGQGPQFIFQYYEEEERQRGNFPDRFSGHQFPNYSSELNVNALLLGDSALYLCASSRRQGSNQPQHFGDGTRLSIL.

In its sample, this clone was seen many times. The CDR3 sequence: CASSRNGRQNTEAFF. DNA of the CDR3: TGTGCCAGTAGTCGGAATGGTCGACAGAACACTGAAGCTTTCTTT. V gene TRBV19 combines with J gene TRBJ1-1; D gene ambiguous. CDR3 length: 15 residues. Per the germline V gene, CDR1 is LNHDA and CDR2 is SQIVND (reference sequence). V lost 5 bases to trimming and J lost 1 base, with 14 bases between them.

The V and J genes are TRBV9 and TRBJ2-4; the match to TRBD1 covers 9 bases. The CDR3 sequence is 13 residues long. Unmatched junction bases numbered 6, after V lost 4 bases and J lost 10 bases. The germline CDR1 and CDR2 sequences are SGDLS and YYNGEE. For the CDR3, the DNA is TGTGCCAGCAGCATAGGACAGGGGCGGATTCAGTACTTC. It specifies CASSIGQGRIQYF.

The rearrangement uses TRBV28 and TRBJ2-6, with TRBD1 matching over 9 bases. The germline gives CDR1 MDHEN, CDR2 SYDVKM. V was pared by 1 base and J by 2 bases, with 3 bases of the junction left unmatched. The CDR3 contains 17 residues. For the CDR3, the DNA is TGTGCCAGCAGTTTATCGGGGACAGGGCCTGGGGCCAACGTCCTGACTTTC. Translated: CASSLSGTGPGANVLTF.

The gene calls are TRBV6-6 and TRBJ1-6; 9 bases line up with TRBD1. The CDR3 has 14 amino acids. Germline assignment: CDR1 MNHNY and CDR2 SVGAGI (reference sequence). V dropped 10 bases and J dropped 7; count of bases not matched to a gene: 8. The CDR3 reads CATKEGTGNSPLHF. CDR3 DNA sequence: TGTGCCACTAAGGAAGGGACAGGGAATTCACCCCTCCACTTT.

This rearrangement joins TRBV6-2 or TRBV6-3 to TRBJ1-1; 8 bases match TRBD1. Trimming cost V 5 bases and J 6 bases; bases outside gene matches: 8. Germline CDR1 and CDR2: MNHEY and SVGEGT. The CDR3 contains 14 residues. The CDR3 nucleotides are TGTGCCAGCAGTATACAGGGGGTGTATTCTGAAGCTTTCTTT. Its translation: CASSIQGVYSEAFF.

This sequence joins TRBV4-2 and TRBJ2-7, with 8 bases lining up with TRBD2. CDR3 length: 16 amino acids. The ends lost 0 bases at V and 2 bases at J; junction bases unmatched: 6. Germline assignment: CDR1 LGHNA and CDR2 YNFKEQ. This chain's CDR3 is CASSQDPAGVAYEQYF. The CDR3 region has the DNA TGTGCCAGCAGCCAAGATCCAGCGGGAGTGGCCTACGAGCAGTACTTC.

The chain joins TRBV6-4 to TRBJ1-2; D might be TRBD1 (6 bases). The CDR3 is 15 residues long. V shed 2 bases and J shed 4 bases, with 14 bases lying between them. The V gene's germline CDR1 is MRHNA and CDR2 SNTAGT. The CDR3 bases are TGTGCCAGCAGTGACGGCTCGGACAGCCTCTATGGCTACACCTTC. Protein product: CASSDGSDSLYGYTF.

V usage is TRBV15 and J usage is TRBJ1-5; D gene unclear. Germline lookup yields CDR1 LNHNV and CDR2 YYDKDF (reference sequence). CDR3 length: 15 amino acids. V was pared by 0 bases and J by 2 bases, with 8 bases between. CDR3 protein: CATSREMEGNQPQHF. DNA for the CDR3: TGTGCCACCAGCAGAGAAATGGAGGGCAATCAGCCCCAGCATTTT.

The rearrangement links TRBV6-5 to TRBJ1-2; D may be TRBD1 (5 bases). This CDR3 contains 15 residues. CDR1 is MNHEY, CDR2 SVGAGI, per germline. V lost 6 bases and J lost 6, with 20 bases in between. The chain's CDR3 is CASRPPNWRDDGYTF. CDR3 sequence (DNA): TGTGCCAGCAGGCCCCCCAACTGGAGGGACGATGGCTACACCTTC.

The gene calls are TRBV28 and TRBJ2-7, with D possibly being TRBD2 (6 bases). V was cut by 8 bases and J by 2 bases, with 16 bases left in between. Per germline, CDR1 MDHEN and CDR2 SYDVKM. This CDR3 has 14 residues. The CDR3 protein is CASRSASETYEQYF. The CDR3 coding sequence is TGTGCCAGCCGGTCGGCTAGCGAGACCTACGAGCAGTACTTC.